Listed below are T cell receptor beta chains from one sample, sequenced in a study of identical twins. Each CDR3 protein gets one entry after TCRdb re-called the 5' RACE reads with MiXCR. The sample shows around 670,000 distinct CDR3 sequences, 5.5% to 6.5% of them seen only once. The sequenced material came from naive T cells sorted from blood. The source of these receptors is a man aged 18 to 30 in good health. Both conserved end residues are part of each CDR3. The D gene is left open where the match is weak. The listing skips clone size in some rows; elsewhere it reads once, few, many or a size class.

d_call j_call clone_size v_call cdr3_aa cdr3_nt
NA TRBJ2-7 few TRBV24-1 CATSDYRQEQYF TGTGCCACCAGTGATTATCGTCAGGAGCAGTACTTC
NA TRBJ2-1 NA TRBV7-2 CASSRARTYNEQFF TGTGCCAGCAGCCGGGCGAGGACCTACAATGAGCAGTTCTTC
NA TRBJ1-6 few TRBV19 CASKGRADSPLHF TGTGCCAGTAAGGGCAGGGCCGATTCACCCCTCCACTTT
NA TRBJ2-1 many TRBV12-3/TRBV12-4 CASSPRVGSAYNEQFF TGTGCCAGCAGTCCCCGAGTAGGTAGCGCCTACAATGAGCAGTTCTTC
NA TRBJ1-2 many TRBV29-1 CSVLLANYGYTF TGCAGCGTTCTCTTAGCTAACTATGGCTACACCTTC
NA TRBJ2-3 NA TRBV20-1 CSAASTEGDDTQYF TGCAGTGCCGCCTCCACGGAAGGAGATGATACGCAGTATTTT
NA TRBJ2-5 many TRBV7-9 CASLRQETQYF TGTGCCAGCCTCAGGCAAGAGACCCAGTACTTC
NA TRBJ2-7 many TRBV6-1 CASSGFGESSYEQYF TGTGCCAGCAGTGGTTTTGGGGAAAGCTCCTACGAGCAGTACTTC
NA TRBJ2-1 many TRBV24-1 CATSVLLGSGQFF TGTGCCACCAGTGTTCTGTTGGGCAGCGGGCAGTTCTTC
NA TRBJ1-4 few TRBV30 CAWSPTRGGNEKLFF TGTGCCTGGAGTCCGACCAGGGGAGGGAATGAAAAACTGTTTTTT
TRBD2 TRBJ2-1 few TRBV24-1 CATSDLSLAGTNEQFF TGTGCCACCAGTGATTTGTCACTAGCGGGGACCAATGAGCAGTTCTTC
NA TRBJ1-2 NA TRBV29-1 CSVDTAGFYGYTF TGCAGCGTTGATACGGCAGGGTTCTATGGCTACACCTTC
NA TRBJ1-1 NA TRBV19 CASNFVRNGGNTEAFF TGTGCCAGCAACTTCGTCAGGAATGGGGGAAACACTGAAGCTTTCTTT
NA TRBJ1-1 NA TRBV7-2 CASSSTSPGLNTEAFF TGTGCCAGCAGCTCAACTTCCCCAGGTTTGAACACTGAAGCTTTCTTT
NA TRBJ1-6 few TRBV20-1 CSAPTHESPLHF TGCAGTGCCCCCACTCACGAGTCACCCCTCCACTTT
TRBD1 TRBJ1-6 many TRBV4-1 CASSQRLGTGDSPLHF TGCGCCAGCAGCCAAAGACTTGGGACAGGGGACTCACCCCTCCACTTT
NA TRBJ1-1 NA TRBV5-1 CASIGEMNTEAFF TGCGCCAGCATAGGAGAAATGAACACTGAAGCTTTCTTT
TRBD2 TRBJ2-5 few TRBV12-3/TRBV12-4 CASSWRRTRGGETQYF TGTGCCAGCAGTTGGAGGAGGACCCGGGGGGGTGAGACCCAGTACTTC
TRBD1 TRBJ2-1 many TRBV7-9 CASSLNGQAHNEQFF TGTGCCAGCAGCTTAAACGGACAGGCCCACAATGAGCAGTTCTTC
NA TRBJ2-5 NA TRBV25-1 CASSDRRGVQETQYF TGTGCCAGCAGTGATAGGCGAGGAGTCCAAGAGACCCAGTACTTC
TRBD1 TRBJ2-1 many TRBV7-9 CASSPRTGGGIYNEQFF TGTGCCAGCAGCCCCCGGACAGGGGGCGGGATATACAATGAGCAGTTCTTC
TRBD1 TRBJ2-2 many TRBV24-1 CATGGLTGGRTGELFF TGTGCCACGGGAGGTCTAACAGGGGGCCGGACCGGGGAGCTGTTTTTT
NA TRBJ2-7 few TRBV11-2 CASRQGPDYEQYF TGTGCCAGCAGACAAGGGCCGGACTACGAGCAGTACTTC
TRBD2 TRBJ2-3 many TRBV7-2 CASSPGLGADTQYF TGTGCCAGCAGCCCGGGACTAGGGGCAGATACGCAGTATTTT
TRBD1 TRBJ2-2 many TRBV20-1 CSARPTGGLTGELFF TGCAGTGCTAGACCTACAGGGGGTCTTACCGGGGAGCTGTTTTTT
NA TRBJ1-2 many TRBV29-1 CSVRKDTGGYGYTF TGCAGCGTTCGAAAAGACACCGGAGGTTATGGCTACACCTTC
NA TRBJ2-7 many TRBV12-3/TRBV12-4 CASSFGLISYEQYF TGTGCCAGCAGTTTTGGCCTTATATCCTACGAGCAGTACTTC
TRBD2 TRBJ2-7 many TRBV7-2 CASSLGSGTNYEQYF TGTGCCAGCAGCCTAGGTTCGGGGACTAACTACGAGCAGTACTTC
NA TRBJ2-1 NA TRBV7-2 CASRQQANEQFF TGTGCCAGCAGACAACAAGCCAATGAGCAGTTCTTC
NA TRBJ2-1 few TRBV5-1 CASSPTEVGEFF TGCGCCAGCAGCCCGACCGAGGTGGGAGAGTTCTTC
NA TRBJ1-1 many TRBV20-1 CSARDNQRLAAFF TGCAGTGCTAGAGATAATCAGAGGTTGGCCGCTTTCTTT
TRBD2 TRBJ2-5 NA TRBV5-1 CASSTGTSGTETQYF TGCGCCAGCAGCACCGGGACTAGCGGGACAGAGACCCAGTACTTC
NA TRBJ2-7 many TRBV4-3 CASSQESEGGYEQYF TGCGCCAGCAGCCAAGAGAGTGAGGGGGGCTACGAGCAGTACTTC
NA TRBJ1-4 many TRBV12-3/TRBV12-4 CASSYGDNEKLFF TGTGCCAGTTCCTACGGCGATAATGAAAAACTGTTTTTT
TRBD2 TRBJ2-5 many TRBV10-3 CAISDVAGVEETQYF TGTGCCATCAGTGACGTAGCGGGAGTGGAGGAGACCCAGTACTTC
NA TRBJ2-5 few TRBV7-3 CASSSGGASKETQYF TGTGCCAGCAGCTCAGGGGGGGCGTCTAAAGAGACCCAGTACTTC
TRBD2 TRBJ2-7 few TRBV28 CASSESSGRGEQYF TGTGCCAGCAGTGAATCGAGCGGGAGAGGGGAGCAGTACTTC
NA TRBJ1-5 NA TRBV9 CASSPSGAGNQPQHF TGTGCCAGCAGCCCAAGCGGGGCGGGCAATCAGCCCCAGCATTTT
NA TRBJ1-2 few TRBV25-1 CASSEPGSRNYGYTF TGTGCCAGCAGTGAACCGGGGTCCCGTAACTATGGCTACACCTTC
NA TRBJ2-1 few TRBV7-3 CASSLYRTEDYNEQFF TGTGCCAGCAGCTTATACCGGACAGAGGACTACAATGAGCAGTTCTTC
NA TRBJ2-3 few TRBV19 CASSPGHPLGTQYF TGTGCCAGTAGTCCGGGACACCCTCTGGGTACGCAGTATTTT
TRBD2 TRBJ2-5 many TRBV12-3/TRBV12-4 CASSLPTAGAETQYF TGTGCCAGCAGTCTCCCCACGGCGGGAGCAGAGACCCAGTACTTC
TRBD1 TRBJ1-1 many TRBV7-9 CACKKSGQTNTEAFF TGTGCCTGCAAAAAGTCGGGACAGACGAACACTGAAGCTTTCTTT
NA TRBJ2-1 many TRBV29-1 CSVERVDPSNEQFF TGCAGCGTTGAAAGGGTAGACCCCTCCAATGAGCAGTTCTTC
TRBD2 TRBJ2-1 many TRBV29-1 CSVDAGETYNEQFF TGCAGCGTTGATGCGGGAGAAACCTACAATGAGCAGTTCTTC
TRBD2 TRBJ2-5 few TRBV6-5 CASSFYSGGRPETQYF TGTGCCAGCAGTTTTTATAGCGGGGGCCGCCCGGAGACCCAGTACTTC